This TCR beta chain stems from a study of cytomegalovirus exposure and HLA in healthy donors. General study findings and limits: The authors later linked a missense DCLRE1C variant to TCR beta V- and J-gene trimming.

About this clone: Its antigen remains unknown.

PCR involved 60 Vbeta and 13 Jbeta primers. Only in-frame clones appear in the TCRdb table, and some are missing; sequencing was by immunoSEQ multiplex PCR. Its listing shows 150,000 or so clones. This CDR3 contains 15 residues. Germline V gives CDR1 MDHEN, CDR2 SYDVKM. V gave up 3 bases and J gave up 5 bases, with 16 bases separating them. The chain combines TRBV28 with TRBJ1-2; a possible D gene is TRBD1 (6 bases). The source material was PBMCs. The receptor was isolated from a woman between 45 and 65 years old in good health and CMV-seronegative. The CDR3 region is CASSLGGAGGYGYTF. CDR3 nucleotide sequence: TGTGCCAGCAGTTTGGGGGGGGCCGGGGGTTATGGCTACACCTTC.